This T cell receptor (beta chain) appears in the sequencing data of a study of blood T cell repertoires in COVID-19. Study as a whole: Donors in the United States, Italy and Spain gave samples during acute or convalescent COVID-19. T cells, B-cell-depleted T cells, or PBMCs provided the cDNA or gDNA that served as material.

Original handling: Nucleated cell counts were estimated from reference gene primer amplification. This table comes from immunoSEQ multiplex PCR, and its TCRdb copy is limited to in-frame clones, with some not included. Clone size and the V and J calls come from that table; the DNA yielded D and trimming. The sample yields around 110,000 clones, about nine tenths seen once. The germline V and J ends were trimmed by 1 base and 0 bases, with 8 bases remaining between them. The germline V gene has CDR1 LNHNV and CDR2 YYDKDF (reference sequence). The CDR3 runs to 15 residues. This chain connects TRBV15 to TRBJ2-3, with D maybe TRBD2 (5 bases). This clonotype was sampled from a human donor with active COVID-19. The donor label of this sample is uncertain. The sequencing input was peripheral blood. CDR3 sequence reads: CATSRGGSSTDTQYF. The CDR3 bases are TGTGCCACCAGCAGAGGCGGGTCTAGCACAGATACGCAGTATTTT.